The sequence of this T cell receptor beta chain was determined in a study of T cell repertoires in cytomegalovirus infection. Study details: HLA-C-restricted CMV epitopes, recently identified, and well-studied HLA-B-restricted ones were used by the study. Study results and caveats: There were carriers of CMV plus the relevant HLA, and cumulative public TCR beta family frequency identified them. The ex vivo response was dominated by HLA-C-restricted CMV-specific TCR beta clonotypes.

Each CDR3 protein gets one entry after TCRdb re-called the reads with MiXCR. The sample lists over 120,000 distinct CDR3 sequences, 30% to 40% occurring once. This CDR3 contains 16 residues. Trimming left V 2 bases short and J 5 bases short, with 16 bases between. Germline lookup yields CDR1 MNHEY and CDR2 SMNVEV (reference sequence). Comment on this clonotype: Its specificity is unknown.

This receptor was taken from a human donor in good health (CMV status not recorded). Some clones in this sample may be carry-over from other donors' samples. V and J are TRBV27 and TRBJ1-5; TRBD1 might be the D (6 bases). The specimen was CD8+ T cells from cultured PBMCs, collected from culture after CMV antigen stimulation. The chain's CDR3 is CASSLGAGERDQPQHF. For the CDR3, the DNA is TGTGCCAGCAGTTTAGGGGCAGGGGAGAGGGATCAGCCCCAGCATTTT.